This passage covers 25 T cell receptor beta chains from one sample sequenced in a study of OX40 agonist ivuxolimab in advanced cancers. The repertoire was sequenced with immunoSEQ multiplex PCR; TCRdb's copy has only in-frame clones and lacks some. In the table there are about 35,000 clones, under 85% of which are singletons. This specimen was CD4+ or CD8+ T cells sorted from blood, taken in a trial of the OX40 agonist ivuxolimab. Receptor source: an adult with an advanced solid tumor such as melanoma, head and neck, liver or kidney cancer.

The chain couples TRBV25-1 to TRBJ1-1; perhaps TRBD1 as D (6 bases). Trimming took 3 bases from V and 0 from J, leaving 14 bases between them. In germline, CDR1 is MGHDK, CDR2 SYGVNS. CDR3 length: 16 residues. The CDR3 spells CASSDPTGRVNTEAFF. The CDR3 DNA follows: TGTGCCAGCAGTGATCCCACAGGGAGGGTGAACACTGAAGCTTTCTTT. Full variable domain (missing parts from reference TRBV25-1 and TRBJ1-1): EADIYQTPRYLVIGTGKKITLECSQTMGHDKMYWYQQDPGMELHLIHYSYGVNSTEKGDLSSESTVSRIRTEHFPLTLESARPSHTSQYLCASSDPTGRVNTEAFFGQGTRLTVV.

V is TRBV6-5 and J is TRBJ1-1; 7 nucleotides match TRBD1. V dropped 7 bases and J dropped 1; count of bases not matched to a gene: 9. The CDR3 runs 15 residues. Germline V lookup: CDR1 MNHEY, CDR2 SVGAGI. CDR3 sequence: CASIKPGQQNTEAFF. Written as DNA, the CDR3 is TGTGCCAGCATCAAACCGGGACAGCAGAACACTGAAGCTTTCTTT.

V and J are TRBV5-6 and TRBJ2-4; 9 positions match TRBD1. Germline loops: CDR1 SGHDT, CDR2 YYEEEE. This CDR3 has 16 amino acids. The V gene end was trimmed by 4 bases and the J gene end by 7 bases; junction bases not matched to a gene: 12. CDR3 protein: CASSNPGTGYRNIQYF. The CDR3 DNA is TGTGCCAGCAGCAACCCCGGGACAGGGTATAGGAACATTCAGTACTTC.

This clone was seen once. The chain is built from TRBV7-8 and TRBJ2-5; D might be TRBD2 (5 bases). The CDR3 runs 14 residues. With 2 bases removed from V and 5 bases from J, the gap between germline ends came to 12 bases. Germline values: CDR1 SGHVS, CDR2 FQNEAQ. In DNA form, the CDR3 reads TGTGCCAGCAGCTTAACCGGACTCGGGGAGACCCAGTACTTC. Protein: CASSLTGLGETQYF.

The genes are TRBV14 and TRBJ2-7; D is undetermined. Looked up from germline, CDR1 is SGHDN and CDR2 is FVKESK. This CDR3 spans 14 amino acids. Trimming pared 4 bases from V and 0 bases from J, leaving 10 bases between. This CDR3 reads CASSRDRSSYEQYF. The DNA of the CDR3 is TGTGCCAGCAGCCGCGACCGGAGCTCCTACGAGCAGTACTTC.

The V gene is TRBV30, the J gene TRBJ2-5, with 11 bases aligning to TRBD1. CDR3 length: 15 amino acids. Germline CDR1 is GTSNPN and CDR2 is SVGIG (reference sequence). Losses at the gene ends were 2 bases for V and 2 bases for J; bases not matched to a gene: 4. The CDR3 is CAWSPRDRGQETQYF. In DNA, the CDR3 is TGTGCCTGGAGTCCCCGGGACAGGGGGCAAGAGACCCAGTACTTC. The full variable domain, its missing parts supplied by reference TRBV30 and TRBJ2-5, is SQTIHQWPATLVQPVGSPLSLECTVEGTSNPNLYWYRQAAGRGLQLLFYSVGIGQISSEVPQNLSASRPQDRQFILSSKKLLLSDSGFYLCAWSPRDRGQETQYFGPGTRLLVL.

V gene TRBV6-5 combines with J gene TRBJ2-7; D not certain. Germline V lookup: CDR1 MNHEY, CDR2 SVGAGI. This CDR3 contains 12 residues. The V gene lost 0 bases and the J gene lost 9 bases, with 9 bases spanning the gap. DNA for the CDR3: TGTGCCAGCAGTTACTCGACTCCAGGGCAGTACTTC. Its protein is CASSYSTPGQYF.

The rearrangement joins TRBV5-4 to TRBJ2-7; D possibly matches TRBD1 or TRBD2 (5 bases each). Germline CDR1 reads SGHNT; CDR2 reads YYREEE (reference sequence). The CDR3 consists of 15 residues. V lost 4 bases and J 0 bases, leaving 14 bases between the germline ends. The CDR3 DNA is TGTGCCAGCAGCCTGGGGACGCTCAGCTCCTACGAGCAGTACTTC. It is translated as CASSLGTLSSYEQYF.

The chain recombines TRBV5-6 with TRBJ1-2, with no clear D. In germline, CDR1 is SGHDT, CDR2 YYEEEE. Trimming stripped 1 base from V and 9 bases from J, with 10 bases between. The CDR3 spans 12 residues. This CDR3 is CASSLSETSYTF. In DNA, the CDR3 is TGTGCCAGCAGCTTGTCCGAAACCAGCTACACCTTC.

V usage is TRBV5-4 and J usage is TRBJ2-3, with D maybe TRBD2 (6 bases). Trimming shortened V by 1 base and J by 0 bases, and 15 bases separated the two germline ends. From germline, CDR1 is SGHNT and CDR2 YYREEE (reference sequence). The CDR3 runs 17 residues. The CDR3 DNA follows: TGTGCCAGCAGCTTGACTCCCGGGAGCACCAGCACAGATACGCAGTATTTT. Amino acids: CASSLTPGSTSTDTQYF.

In its sample, this clone ranks as medium-sized. This rearrangement joins TRBV7-6 to TRBJ1-2, with 10 bases identical to TRBD1. Trimming removed 1 base from V and 2 bases from J; junction bases left unmatched: 10. Germline V gene lookup returns CDR1 SGHVS and CDR2 FNYEAQ. The CDR3 contains 18 residues. The CDR3 region has the DNA TGTGCCAGCAGCTTAGTCGCCCCTAGACAGGGGGCCAACTATGGCTACACCTTC. Its protein is CASSLVAPRQGANYGYTF.

By share of the sample, this clone is medium-sized. Within the sample, other DNA sequences also encode this same CDR3. This chain joins TRBV11-2 and TRBJ1-2; 9 bases are shared with TRBD1. The V gene end was trimmed by 5 bases and the J gene end by 2 bases; junction bases not matched to a gene: 3. This CDR3 spans 14 amino acids. Looked up from germline, CDR1 is SGHAT and CDR2 is FQNNGV. CDR3 sequence: CASSPGTGNYGYTF. CDR3 bases: TGTGCCAGCAGCCCCGGGACAGGGAACTATGGCTACACCTTC. Full variable domain (outside the CDR3, taken from reference TRBV11-2 and TRBJ1-2): EAGVAQSPRYKIIEKRQSVAFWCNPISGHATLYWYQQILGQGPKLLIQFQNNGVVDDSQLPKDRFSAERLKGVDSTLKIQPAKLEDSAVYLCASSPGTGNYGYTFGSGTRLTVV.

V usage is TRBV27 and J usage is TRBJ2-5, with D tentatively TRBD1 (7 bases). V lost 8 bases, J lost 5 bases, and 18 bases lay in between. CDR1 is MNHEY and CDR2 is SMNVEV in the germline V gene (reference sequence). CDR3 length: 14 residues. CDR3 loop: CASGVFGGGETQYF. The DNA for the CDR3 is TGTGCCAGCGGGGTGTTTGGAGGGGGCGAGACCCAGTACTTC.

The chain links TRBV2 to TRBJ1-6, with D hard to call. Germline CDR1 is SNHLY and CDR2 is FYNNEI. The CDR3 runs 14 residues. V was clipped by 5 bases and J by 8 bases, with 13 bases between them. DNA for the CDR3: TGTGCCAGCAGTTCCCGGGTGGGTCATTCACCCCTCCACTTT. This translates into CASSSRVGHSPLHF.

The chain couples TRBV15 to TRBJ2-7, with 7 bases that match TRBD1. Losses at the gene ends were 5 bases for V and 0 bases for J; bases not matched to a gene: 13. The CDR3 is made up of 17 amino acids. Germline loops: CDR1 LNHNV, CDR2 YYDKDF (reference sequence). In nucleotides, the CDR3 is TGTGCCACCAGCGATACTAACAGGGGCCCATACTCCTACGAGCAGTACTTC. It yields the protein CATSDTNRGPYSYEQYF.

This sequence joins TRBV27 and TRBJ2-7; D is tentatively TRBD1 or TRBD2 (5 bases each). Trimming shortened V by 6 bases and J by 4 bases, and 16 bases separated the two germline ends. This CDR3 has 14 residues. The V gene's germline CDR1 is MNHEY and CDR2 SMNVEV (reference sequence). CDR3 protein: CASSLRAGSYEQYF. The CDR3 DNA sequence: TGTGCCAGCAGCCTAAGGGCAGGGAGTTACGAGCAGTACTTC.

This clone is medium-sized by share. The chain links TRBV5-5 to TRBJ2-7, with TRBD2 matching over 7 bases. CDR1 is SGHKS, CDR2 YYEKEE, per germline (reference sequence). The CDR3 is 14 residues long. V lost 0 bases to trimming and J lost 7 bases; unmatched junction nucleotides: 7. The CDR3 region has the DNA TGTGCCAGCAGCTTGGGACTAGCATCGGGGGAGCAGTACTTC. This encodes CASSLGLASGEQYF.

DNA for the CDR3: TGTGCCAGCAGCCCACAGGGTGTTTTGGACACTGAAGCTTTCTTT. Translating gives CASSPQGVLDTEAFF. The chain has TRBV7-9 and TRBJ1-1; possible D gene TRBD1, 6 bases. The CDR3 has 15 residues. In germline, CDR1 is SEHNR, CDR2 FQNEAQ (reference sequence). Trimming removed 5 bases from V and 3 bases from J, with 16 bases in between.

The V gene is TRBV27, the J gene TRBJ2-7; the match to TRBD2 covers 11 bases. The J segment lost 2 bases and the V segment lost 5 bases, leaving 8 bases of the junction unmatched. CDR3 size: 16 residues. Germline-derived CDR1 and CDR2 are MNHEY and SMNVEV (reference sequence). CDR3 protein: CASSDTGTSGAYEQYF. Here the CDR3 DNA reads TGTGCCAGCAGTGACACCGGGACTAGCGGTGCCTACGAGCAGTACTTC.

The rearrangement uses TRBV2 and TRBJ2-6, with 7 bases identical to TRBD1. CDR3 size: 16 residues. Germline assignment: CDR1 SNHLY and CDR2 FYNNEI. V dropped 7 bases and J dropped 4; count of bases not matched to a gene: 10. The CDR3 nucleotides are TGTGCCAGCACGCGAACTGACAGGGCCGGGGCCAACGTCCTGACTTTC. Its translation is CASTRTDRAGANVLTF.

CDR3 amino acids: CASSYQGNTEAFF. Here the CDR3 DNA reads TGTGCCAGCAGCTACCAGGGGAACACTGAAGCTTTCTTT. V and J are TRBV7-8 and TRBJ1-1, with D possibly being TRBD1 (5 bases). The CDR3 consists of 13 residues. The germline gives CDR1 SGHVS, CDR2 FQNEAQ. The germline V and J ends were trimmed by 4 bases and 1 base, with 7 bases remaining between them.

The J gene is TRBJ1-6, the V gene TRBV27, with TRBD1 matching over 9 bases. The V gene end was trimmed by 7 bases and the J gene end by 10 bases; junction bases not matched to a gene: 11. Germline loops: CDR1 MNHEY, CDR2 SMNVEV (reference sequence). This CDR3 is built from 15 residues. CDR3 coding DNA: TGTGCCAGCACCCCCGGGGACAGGGAGGGATCACCCCTCCACTTT. Amino acid sequence: CASTPGDREGSPLHF.

The V call is TRBV2, the J call TRBJ2-1; 8 bases agree with TRBD2. CDR1 is SNHLY and CDR2 is FYNNEI in the germline V gene. This CDR3 is 15 amino acids long. J gave up 8 bases and V 6 bases, and 12 bases lay outside the gene matches. CDR3 in DNA: TGTGCCAGCAGCACGGGGACTAGTGGCAGGTATGAGCAGTTCTTC. Amino acid sequence: CASSTGTSGRYEQFF.

The J gene is TRBJ1-2, the V gene TRBV10-2; D is possibly TRBD1 (5 bases). Deletions cut 7 bases from V and 3 bases from J, with 12 bases between. The CDR3 consists of 13 residues. In germline, CDR1 is WSHSY, CDR2 SAAADI. CDR3 amino acids: CASTPGTYYGYTF. In DNA, the CDR3 is TGCGCCAGCACCCCCGGGACCTACTATGGCTACACCTTC.

The chain is built from TRBV6-5 and TRBJ2-2, with D perhaps matching TRBD1 (6 bases). Germline CDR1 and CDR2: MNHEY and SVGAGI. The CDR3 has 14 residues. Trimming stripped 8 bases from V and 2 bases from J, with 12 bases between. CDR3 nucleotide sequence: TGTGCCAGCCGTACGGACAGAAACACCGGGGAGCTGTTTTTT. The encoded protein is CASRTDRNTGELFF.